Each of the 27 T cell receptor beta chains below was sequenced from the same sample in a study of blood T cell repertoires in COVID-19. Sequencing was performed with immunoSEQ multiplex PCR; in TCRdb, only in-frame clones are kept and a portion is missing. The table includes some 200,000 clones, around 82% detected once. The sequencing input was PBMCs or T cells enriched from blood (not recorded which). Receptor source: a woman between 50 and 59 years old who had been exposed to COVID-19.

The chain employs TRBV5-1 and TRBJ1-1; the match to TRBD1 covers 10 bases. Germline V gene sequence: CDR1 SGHRS, CDR2 YFSETQ. The CDR3 loop spans 16 amino acids. V shed 4 bases, J shed 6 bases, and the junction held 12 bases outside the gene matches. This CDR3 is CASSLGGQGRRAEAFF. The CDR3 bases are TGCGCCAGCAGCCTGGGGGGACAGGGGCGGAGGGCTGAAGCTTTCTTT.

The chain joins TRBV10-3 to TRBJ2-3; D ambiguous. Deletions cut 2 bases from V and 5 bases from J, with 8 bases between. The V gene's germline CDR1 is ENHRY and CDR2 SYGVKD. The CDR3 covers 13 residues. The DNA for the CDR3 is TGTGCCATCAGTGAGCCAGGAAGAGATACGCAGTATTTT. Translation gives CAISEPGRDTQYF.

The J gene is TRBJ1-2, the V gene TRBV7-2, with D perhaps matching TRBD1 (6 bases). V was clipped by 5 bases and J by 3 bases, with 10 bases between them. The germline gives CDR1 SGHTA, CDR2 FQGNSA. The CDR3 spans 13 residues. The DNA of the CDR3 is TGTGCCAGCAGCCCAGGGGTCCACTATGGCTACACCTTC. It specifies CASSPGVHYGYTF. The variable domain in full, completed from reference TRBV7-2 and TRBJ1-2, reads GAGVSQSPSNKVTEKGKDVELRCDPISGHTALYWYRQSLGQGLEFLIYFQGNSAPDKSGLPSDRFSAERTGGSVSTLTIQRTQQEDSAVYLCASSPGVHYGYTFGSGTRLTVV.

This clone was counted only a few times. The V and J genes are TRBV11-2 and TRBJ2-1; tentatively, D is TRBD2 (7 bases). Trimming shortened V by 1 base and J by 13 bases, and 11 bases separated the two germline ends. Germline V CDR1 and CDR2: SGHAT, FQNNGV. This CDR3 spans 12 amino acids. As DNA, the CDR3 is TGTGCCAGCAGCTTAGTGGGGGGGCGTCAGTTCTTC. Its translation is CASSLVGGRQFF.

Remarks on this clone: Other DNA sequences within the sample encode an identical CDR3. CDR3 protein: CSVEQGRAEAFF. CDR3 sequence (DNA): TGCAGCGTCGAGCAGGGAAGGGCTGAAGCTTTCTTT. The gene calls are TRBV29-1 and TRBJ1-1; D may be TRBD1 (5 bases). Trimming removed 6 bases at V and 6 bases at J, with 14 bases between. The V gene's germline CDR1 is SQVTM and CDR2 ANQGSEA. This CDR3 spans 12 amino acids. Complete variable domain (other parts from reference TRBV29-1 and TRBJ1-1): SAVISQKPSRDICQRGTSLTIQCQVDSQVTMMFWYRQQPGQSLTLIATANQGSEATYESGFVIDKFPISRPNLTFSTLTVSNMSPEDSSIYLCSVEQGRAEAFFGQGTRLTVV.

V gene TRBV28 combines with J gene TRBJ2-3, with D possibly being TRBD1 (6 bases). The V end was cut by 6 bases, the J end by 0 bases, with 22 bases between. The V gene's germline CDR1 is MDHEN and CDR2 SYDVKM. CDR3 length equals 18 residues. CDR3 DNA: TGTGCCAGCAGCCGTACCTACTTCACAGGGATGAGCACAGATACGCAGTATTTT. Amino acid sequence: CASSRTYFTGMSTDTQYF.

The chain has TRBV10-3 and TRBJ2-3, with 9 bases fitting TRBD1. Germline V gene sequence: CDR1 ENHRY, CDR2 SYGVKD. The CDR3 sequence is 15 residues long. V shed 6 bases, J shed 3 bases, and the junction held 7 bases outside the gene matches. Here the CDR3 DNA reads TGTGCCATCAGATTGGGACAGGGCCCAACAGATACGCAGTATTTT. Protein: CAIRLGQGPTDTQYF.

J is TRBJ1-2 and V is TRBV12-3 or TRBV12-4; no clear D gene. V lost 7 bases and J lost 6, with 15 bases in between. CDR3 length equals 13 residues. CDR3 amino acids: CASTPRERDGYTF. The CDR3 bases are TGTGCCAGCACCCCCCGGGAAAGGGATGGCTACACCTTC.

This clone was observed a handful of times. A read error may explain this, as a much larger clone is one base away. The same CDR3 is also encoded by other DNA sequences in this sample. The rearrangement joins TRBV6-2 or TRBV6-3 to TRBJ2-5, with D possibly being TRBD1 (6 bases). V lost 5 bases to trimming and J lost 2 bases, with 9 bases between them. CDR1 MNHEY and CDR2 SVGEGT come from the germline V gene. The CDR3 runs 13 residues. The CDR3 DNA reads as TGTGCCAGCAGTCGCGGACAGCAAGAGACCCAGTACTTC. Translation: CASSRGQQETQYF.

The gene calls are TRBV7-2 and TRBJ1-1; no firm D call. This CDR3 region has 14 residues. The V end was cut by 4 bases, the J end by 1 base, with 10 bases between. Germline CDR1 and CDR2: SGHTA and FQGNSA. The CDR3 loop is CASSSTRGNTEAFF. DNA of the CDR3: TGTGCCAGCAGCTCTACGCGGGGGAACACTGAAGCTTTCTTT.

V is TRBV24-1 and J is TRBJ2-5, with 7 bases matching TRBD1. Germline CDR1 KGHDR, CDR2 SFDVKD. There are 16 residues in the CDR3. After removal of 5 bases from V and 2 bases from J, the junction contained 10 bases not matched to a gene. CDR3 in amino acids: CATSARTGEGQETQYF. CDR3 sequence (DNA): TGTGCCACCAGTGCCCGGACAGGCGAGGGGCAAGAGACCCAGTACTTC.

The chain is built from TRBV6-2 or TRBV6-3 and TRBJ2-7, with 9 bases fitting TRBD2. Germline CDR1 MNHEY, CDR2 SVGEGT. There are 15 residues in the CDR3. Trimming removed 4 bases from V and 2 bases from J; junction bases left unmatched: 6. CDR3 DNA sequence: TGTGCCAGCAGTTTTAGCGGGGGCGTAACCTACGAGCAGTACTTC. It is translated as CASSFSGGVTYEQYF.

The chain recombines TRBV29-1 with TRBJ2-7; 9 bases align to TRBD2. The CDR3 spans 16 residues. The V gene's germline CDR1 is SQVTM and CDR2 ANQGSEA. With V trimmed by 7 bases and J by 7 bases, 20 bases remained unmatched. CDR3 DNA sequence: TGCAGCGCGGGGACGGGACTCGCGGGGGGGCGGCGAGAGCAGTACTTC. Protein sequence: CSAGTGLAGGRREQYF.

V is TRBV18 and J is TRBJ1-6; unclear D gene. CDR3 length equals 14 residues. Between the trimmed V and J ends, which lost 4 bases and 7 bases, there was a span of 11 bases. Germline CDR1 and CDR2: KGHSH and LQKENI. The CDR3 bases are TGTGCCAGCTCACAGGAGTCCCAAAATTCACCCCTCCACTTT. Translating gives CASSQESQNSPLHF.

This clone was counted a single time. The genes are TRBV7-9 and TRBJ1-4; tentative D call: TRBD1 (6 bases). Germline loops: CDR1 SEHNR, CDR2 FQNEAQ (reference sequence). Trimming took 5 bases from V and 6 from J, leaving 13 bases between them. The CDR3 loop spans 14 amino acids. Here the CDR3 reads CASSPRGMDEKLFF. The CDR3 region has the DNA TGTGCCAGCAGCCCCAGGGGAATGGATGAAAAACTGTTTTTT.

The V and J genes are TRBV7-2 and TRBJ1-6; D might be TRBD1 (5 bases). The CDR3 covers 13 residues. Germline V CDR1 and CDR2: SGHTA, FQGNSA. Trimming cost V 2 bases and J 12 bases, with 11 bases left between them. CDR3 in amino acids: CASSLYPGGPLHF. CDR3 nucleotides: TGTGCCAGCAGCTTATATCCCGGGGGACCCCTCCACTTT.

The chain combines TRBV14 with TRBJ2-7; possible D gene TRBD1, 6 bases. CDR1 is SGHDN, CDR2 FVKESK, per germline. V lost 0 bases and J 5 bases, leaving 14 bases between the germline ends. CDR3 length equals 15 residues. CDR3 sequence: CASSQDHGQGHEQYF. CDR3 in DNA: TGTGCCAGCAGCCAAGATCACGGGCAGGGGCACGAGCAGTACTTC.

The V and J genes are TRBV10-1 and TRBJ2-5; 7 bases are shared with TRBD2. Germline values: CDR1 WNHNN, CDR2 SYGVQD (reference sequence). This CDR3 contains 15 residues. The V gene end was trimmed by 0 bases and the J gene end by 4 bases; junction bases not matched to a gene: 5. The CDR3 nucleotides read TGCGCCAGCAGTGAGTCGACGGGGGGTTCAGAGACCCAGTACTTC. Translation: CASSESTGGSETQYF.

J is TRBJ1-2 and V is TRBV24-1; D is unresolved. Trimming cost V 0 bases and J 7 bases, with 8 bases left between them. The CDR3 spans 13 residues. CDR1 is KGHDR and CDR2 is SFDVKD in the germline V gene. CDR3 sequence (DNA): TGTGCCACCAGTGATTTGGGCGCGGCTGGCTACACCTTC. Translated, it gives CATSDLGAAGYTF.

V usage is TRBV3-1 (or the pseudogene TRBV3-2) and J usage is TRBJ1-1; 7 bases line up with TRBD1. In germline, CDR1 is LGHDT, CDR2 YNNKEL (reference sequence). Trimming took 4 bases from V and 1 from J; bases not matched to a gene: 6. This CDR3 has 15 amino acids. The CDR3 protein is CASSPRTGRNTEAFF. CDR3 coding DNA: TGTGCCAGCAGCCCCAGGACAGGAAGGAACACTGAAGCTTTCTTT.

The chain is built from TRBV29-1 and TRBJ1-2; 8 positions agree with TRBD1. V was pared by 7 bases and J by 2 bases, with 9 bases of the junction left unmatched. The CDR3 loop spans 14 amino acids. Germline V gene data show CDR1 as SQVTM and CDR2 as ANQGSEA. The CDR3 coding sequence is TGCAGCGCGATCGCCGGGACAGGCAACTATGGCTACACCTTC. Translating it yields CSAIAGTGNYGYTF.

This chain connects TRBV5-8 to TRBJ1-5, with 8 bases aligning to TRBD1. This CDR3 is built from 14 residues. The V gene end was trimmed by 4 bases and the J gene end by 7 bases; junction bases not matched to a gene: 7. Germline-derived CDR1 and CDR2 are SGHTS and YDEGEE. The CDR3: CASSVRTGKQPQHF. For the CDR3, the DNA is TGTGCCAGCAGCGTACGGACAGGGAAACAGCCCCAGCATTTT.

The sample holds a few counts of this clone. This chain links TRBV6-5 with TRBJ1-1; 9 bases fit TRBD1. Per germline, CDR1 MNHEY and CDR2 SVGAGI. The CDR3 length is 16 residues. The junction had 10 bases not matched to a gene; V was cut back by 2 bases and J by 6 bases. The CDR3 DNA sequence: TGTGCCAGCAGTTACGGGGGACAGGGAAGAAAGGCTGAAGCTTTCTTT. Its protein product is CASSYGGQGRKAEAFF.

This clone was recorded a few times. This chain links TRBV2 with TRBJ2-1; 12 nucleotides agree with TRBD2. The V gene end was trimmed by 4 bases and the J gene end by 7 bases; junction bases not matched to a gene: 5. The CDR3 extends over 15 amino acids. Germline values: CDR1 SNHLY, CDR2 FYNNEI. The CDR3 spells CASSGLAGASNEQFF. In DNA form, the CDR3 reads TGTGCCAGCAGTGGACTAGCGGGGGCTAGTAATGAGCAGTTCTTC.

The chain carries TRBV19 and TRBJ2-7; 7 bases are a match to TRBD1. CDR3 length: 15 amino acids. V lost 6 bases, J lost 1 base, and 9 bases stayed unmatched. The germline gives CDR1 LNHDA, CDR2 SQIVND (reference sequence). For the CDR3, the DNA is TGTGCCAGTAGGACGGTCCGACAGGGATCCTACGAGCAGTACTTC. Its protein product is CASRTVRQGSYEQYF.

This rearrangement joins TRBV28 to TRBJ1-1, with a possible D match to TRBD1 (6 bases). The CDR3 consists of 14 residues. Germline CDR1 MDHEN, CDR2 SYDVKM. The V end was cut by 4 bases, the J end by 4 bases, with 13 bases between. In nucleotides, the CDR3 is TGTGCCAGCAGTTCCCGGGGCAGGGGCACTGAAGCTTTCTTT. It translates to CASSSRGRGTEAFF.

The V call is TRBV6-5, the J call TRBJ1-1; 7 nucleotides match TRBD1. Looked up from germline, CDR1 is MNHEY and CDR2 is SVGAGI. The junction had 5 bases not matched to a gene; V was cut back by 6 bases and J by 1 base. The CDR3 sequence is 14 residues long. The CDR3 is CASRKGGWNTEAFF. The CDR3 DNA follows: TGTGCCAGCAGGAAAGGGGGCTGGAACACTGAAGCTTTCTTT.